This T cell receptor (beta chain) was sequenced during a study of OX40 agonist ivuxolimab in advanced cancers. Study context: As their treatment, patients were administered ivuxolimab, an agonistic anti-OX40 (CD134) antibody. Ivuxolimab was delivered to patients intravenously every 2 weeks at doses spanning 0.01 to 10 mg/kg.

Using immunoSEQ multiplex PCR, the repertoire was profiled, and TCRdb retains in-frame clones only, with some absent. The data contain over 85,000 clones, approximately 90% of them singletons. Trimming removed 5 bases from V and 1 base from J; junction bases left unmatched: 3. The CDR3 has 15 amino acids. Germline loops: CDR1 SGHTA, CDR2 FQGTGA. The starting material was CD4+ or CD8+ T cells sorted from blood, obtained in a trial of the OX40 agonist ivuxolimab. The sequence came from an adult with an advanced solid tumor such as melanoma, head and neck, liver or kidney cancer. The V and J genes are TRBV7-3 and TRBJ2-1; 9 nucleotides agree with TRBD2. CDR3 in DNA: TGTGCCAGCAGCGAGAGCGGGAGGTCCTACAATGAGCAGTTCTTC. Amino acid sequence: CASSESGRSYNEQFF.